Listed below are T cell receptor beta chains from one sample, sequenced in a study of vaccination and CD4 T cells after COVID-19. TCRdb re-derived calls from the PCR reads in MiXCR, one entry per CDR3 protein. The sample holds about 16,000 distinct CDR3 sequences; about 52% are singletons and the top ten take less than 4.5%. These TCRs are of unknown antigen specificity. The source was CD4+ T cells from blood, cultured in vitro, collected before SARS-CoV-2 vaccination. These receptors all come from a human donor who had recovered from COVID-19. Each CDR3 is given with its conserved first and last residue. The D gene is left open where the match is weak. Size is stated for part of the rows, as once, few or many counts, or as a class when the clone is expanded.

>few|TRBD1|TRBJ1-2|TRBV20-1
CSASDRAYGYTF
TGCAGTGCTAGTGACAGGGCTTATGGCTACACCTTC
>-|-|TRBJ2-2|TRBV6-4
CASSVSGDTGELFF
TGTGCCAGCAGTGTGTCAGGAGACACCGGGGAGCTGTTTTTT
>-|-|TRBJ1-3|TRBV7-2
CASSLQGTLSGNTIYF
TGTGCCAGCAGCTTACAGGGAACCCTCTCTGGAAACACCATATATTTT
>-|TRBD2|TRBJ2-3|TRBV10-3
CASGEGAGGTGYTDTQYF
TGTGCCAGCGGGGAAGGAGCGGGAGGAACCGGGTACACAGATACGCAGTATTTT
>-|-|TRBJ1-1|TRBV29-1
CSVFVVRPMNTEAFF
TGCAGCGTGTTTGTAGTGCGGCCCATGAACACTGAAGCTTTCTTT
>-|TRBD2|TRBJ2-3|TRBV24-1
CATSDRRAGGGHTQYF
TGTGCCACCAGTGATCGGCGAGCGGGGGGGGGCCATACGCAGTATTTT
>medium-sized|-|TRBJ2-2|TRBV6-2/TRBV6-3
CASSWSSDTGELFF
TGTGCCAGCAGTTGGAGTTCGGACACCGGGGAGCTGTTTTTT
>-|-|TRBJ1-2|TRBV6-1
CASSAGYGYTF
TGTGCCAGCAGTGCCGGCTATGGCTACACCTTC
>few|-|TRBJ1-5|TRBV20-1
CSAGRGNQPQHF
TGCAGTGCTGGGAGGGGAAATCAGCCCCAGCATTTT
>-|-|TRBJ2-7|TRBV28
CASSLTSSEQYF
TGTGCCAGCAGTTTAACCAGCTCCGAGCAGTACTTC
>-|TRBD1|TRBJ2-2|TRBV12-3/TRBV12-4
CASSRRQGRTGELFF
TGTGCCAGCAGCAGGAGACAGGGACGAACCGGGGAGCTGTTTTTT
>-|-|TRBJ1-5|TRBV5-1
CASSLAGTENQPQHF
TGCGCCAGCAGCTTGGCCGGGACGGAGAATCAGCCCCAGCATTTT
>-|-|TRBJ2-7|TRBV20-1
CSARSLAGYEQYF
TGCAGTGCTAGATCGCTAGCAGGTTACGAGCAGTACTTC